Listed here are 26 T cell receptor beta chains from one sample, sequenced in a study of T cells in Graves' hyperthyroidism and ophthalmopathy. RNA transcripts yielded amplified TCR beta CDR3 regions. TCR CDR3 regions were first amplified by RT-PCR with HTBI primers. Using its own MiXCR run on the multiplex PCR reads, TCRdb lists one record per CDR3 protein. The data contain more than 150,000 distinct CDR3 sequences, approximately 17% of them singletons. Material: blood. Receptor source: a woman aged 45 to 65 with Graves' hyperthyroidism.

This clonotype showed up many times. V gene TRBV5-1 combines with J gene TRBJ2-3, with TRBD1 as a possible D gene (5 bases). V was pared by 1 base and J by 6 bases, with 9 bases between. The CDR3 is 13 amino acids. The germline V gene encodes CDR1 SGHRS and CDR2 YFSETQ. The chain's CDR3 is CASSLYTGDTQYF. The DNA of the CDR3 is TGCGCCAGCAGCTTGTATACAGGCGATACGCAGTATTTT.

This chain joins TRBV20-1 and TRBJ1-6; a weak D match, TRBD1 (5 bases). In germline, CDR1 is DFQATT, CDR2 SNEGSKA (reference sequence). The CDR3 is 14 amino acids. Trimming cost V 3 bases and J 5 bases, with 11 bases left between them. CDR3 bases: TGCAGTGCTAGGGGACGGATAAATAATTCACCCCTCCACTTT. Protein product: CSARGRINNSPLHF.

This clonotype came up many times. The V call is TRBV28, the J call TRBJ2-3; 10 bases map to TRBD1. The V gene's germline CDR1 is MDHEN and CDR2 SYDVKM. V lost 5 bases and J lost 6; bases outside the gene matches: 11. The CDR3 is 16 amino acids. CDR3 bases: TGTGCCAGCAGTAACACGGGACAGGGGACGAAGGATACGCAGTATTTT. Translated: CASSNTGQGTKDTQYF.

This clonotype has ten or more counts. This sequence joins TRBV7-9 and TRBJ2-7; D remains unclear. V was trimmed by 5 bases and J by 6 bases, leaving 14 bases between them. Germline CDR1 is SEHNR and CDR2 is FQNEAQ (reference sequence). The CDR3 consists of 13 residues. CDR3: CASSTLPQSEQYF. The CDR3 DNA reads as TGTGCCAGCAGCACCCTCCCCCAGAGCGAGCAGTACTTC.

This clonotype was recorded many times. J is TRBJ1-2 and V is TRBV19; tentative D call: TRBD1 (6 bases). With 7 bases removed from V and 8 bases from J, the gap between germline ends came to 14 bases. CDR3 length: 12 residues. The germline CDR1 and CDR2 sequences are LNHDA and SQIVND (reference sequence). The CDR3 protein is CASTLGQLGYTF. The CDR3, as DNA: TGTGCCAGTACCCTTGGACAGTTGGGCTACACCTTC. The full variable domain, rest sourced from reference TRBV19 and TRBJ1-2, is DGGITQSPKYLFRKEGQNVTLSCEQNLNHDAMYWYRQDPGQGLRLIYYSQIVNDFQKGDIAEGYSVSREKKESFPLTVTSAQKNPTAFYLCASTLGQLGYTFGSGTRLTVV.

In its sample, this clonotype was seen a few times. This chain connects TRBV7-2 to TRBJ2-7; tentative D call: TRBD1 (6 bases). The V end was cut by 1 base, the J end by 0 bases, with 7 bases between. The CDR3 totals 14 residues. Germline V CDR1 and CDR2: SGHTA, FQGNSA. The CDR3 sequence: CASSLGGHSYEQYF. The CDR3 DNA reads TGTGCCAGCAGCTTAGGGGGGCACTCCTACGAGCAGTACTTC. The full variable domain, rest sourced from reference TRBV7-2 and TRBJ2-7, is GAGVSQSPSNKVTEKGKDVELRCDPISGHTALYWYRQSLGQGLEFLIYFQGNSAPDKSGLPSDRFSAERTGGSVSTLTIQRTQQEDSAVYLCASSLGGHSYEQYFGPGTRLTVT.

The V gene is TRBV28, the J gene TRBJ1-1; no definite D call. This CDR3 contains 12 residues. V was clipped by 5 bases and J by 3 bases, with 7 bases between them. CDR1 and CDR2 from the germline V gene are MDHEN and SYDVKM. The CDR3 DNA is TGTGCCAGCAGTCTCCCTTACACTGAAGCTTTCTTT. It is translated as CASSLPYTEAFF.

This clonotype has at least ten counts. The chain links TRBV6-1 to TRBJ2-7; tentative D call: TRBD1 (5 bases). V dropped 6 bases and J dropped 5 bases, with 11 bases sitting between them. Germline values: CDR1 MNHNS, CDR2 SASEGT. The CDR3 has 12 amino acids. The CDR3 DNA follows: TGTGCCAGCAGCCCGGACATCGACGAGCAGTACTTC. This sequence encodes CASSPDIDEQYF.

This clonotype was recorded at least ten times. J is TRBJ1-1 and V is TRBV6-1; 7 positions match TRBD1. The germline V gene encodes CDR1 MNHNS and CDR2 SASEGT. Trimming removed 7 bases from V and 0 bases from J; junction bases left unmatched: 2. The CDR3 is 13 residues long. The CDR3 spells CASKTGLNTEAFF. In nucleotides, the CDR3 is TGTGCCAGCAAGACAGGGCTGAACACTGAAGCTTTCTTT.

This chain links TRBV12-3 or TRBV12-4 with TRBJ2-3, with 10 bases lining up with TRBD1. The CDR3 covers 16 residues. The ends lost 4 bases at V and 5 bases at J; junction bases unmatched: 9. This CDR3 reads CASSSSGTGARDTQYF. The CDR3 coding sequence is TGTGCCAGCAGTTCGTCCGGGACAGGGGCACGAGATACGCAGTATTTT.

This clonotype was observed many times. This chain joins TRBV15 and TRBJ2-5; 7 bases match TRBD2. J gave up 5 bases and V 0 bases, and 3 bases lay outside the gene matches. The CDR3 is made up of 14 amino acids. The germline V gene has CDR1 LNHNV and CDR2 YYDKDF (reference sequence). The chain's CDR3 is CATSRDPGGETQYF. The CDR3 DNA reads TGTGCCACCAGCAGAGATCCCGGGGGGGAGACCCAGTACTTC.

At least ten counts were recorded for this clonotype. The CDR3 nucleotides are TGTGCCAGCACCCTAACAGGGGGGAGTGACACTGAAGCTTTCTTT. It is translated as CASTLTGGSDTEAFF. The chain uses TRBV28 and TRBJ1-1; TRBD1 aligns across 8 bases. Trimming removed 7 bases from V and 3 bases from J; junction bases left unmatched: 10. The CDR3 length is 15 residues. Germline V gene lookup returns CDR1 MDHEN and CDR2 SYDVKM.

In its sample, this clonotype was seen many times. V usage is TRBV19 and J usage is TRBJ2-1; 12 nucleotides align to TRBD2. Germline assignment: CDR1 LNHDA and CDR2 SQIVND (reference sequence). The V and J ends lost 3 bases and 12 bases, in that order; junction bases with no gene match: 21. This CDR3 region has 19 residues. In nucleotides, the CDR3 is TGTGCCAGTAGTATGGGGGCTAGCGGGGGGGCAACTCGGGCCCGTGTGCAGTTCTTC. Its translation is CASSMGASGGATRARVQFF.

This clonotype was seen many times. The rearrangement links TRBV6-2 or TRBV6-3 to TRBJ2-6; 10 nucleotides agree with TRBD2. The V segment lost 6 bases and the J segment 0 bases; nucleotides outside the gene matches: 2. Germline assignment: CDR1 MNHEY and CDR2 SVGEGT. This CDR3 contains 16 residues. The CDR3 is CASRRLAGSGANVLTF. CDR3 DNA sequence: TGTGCCAGCAGGAGACTAGCGGGCTCTGGGGCCAACGTCCTGACTTTC.

The rearrangement uses TRBV20-1 and TRBJ1-1; 11 nucleotides align to TRBD1. CDR1 is DFQATT, CDR2 SNEGSKA, per germline (reference sequence). V lost 7 bases and J lost 6; bases outside the gene matches: 10. CDR3 length equals 14 residues. The chain's CDR3 is CSVLDRGRLAEAFF. The DNA of the CDR3 is TGCAGTGTTCTGGACAGGGGGCGGTTGGCTGAAGCTTTCTTT.

This clonotype showed up many times. This chain uses TRBV7-2 with TRBJ2-3, with 10 bases aligning to TRBD1. CDR1 is SGHTA, CDR2 FQGNSA, per germline. V lost 5 bases, J lost 5 bases, and 13 bases stayed unmatched. The CDR3 is made up of 17 amino acids. The CDR3 nucleotides are TGTGCCAGCAGCCCTAAAACCGGGACAGGGGTGGGAGATACGCAGTATTTT. Protein product: CASSPKTGTGVGDTQYF.

The chain carries TRBV20-1 and TRBJ2-1, with a weak D call TRBD1 (6 bases). The CDR3 runs to 15 residues. Trimming cost V 0 bases and J 5 bases, with 14 bases left between them. Germline V gene lookup returns CDR1 DFQATT and CDR2 SNEGSKA (reference sequence). CDR3 sequence reads: CSARDPGQINNEQFF. The CDR3 region has the DNA TGCAGTGCTAGAGATCCTGGACAGATAAACAATGAGCAGTTCTTC.

This chain joins TRBV5-6 and TRBJ1-1; D is unclear. V lost 0 bases to trimming and J lost 5 bases, with 11 bases between them. Per the germline V gene, CDR1 is SGHDT and CDR2 is YYEEEE. The CDR3 spans 14 residues. The CDR3 DNA reads TGTGCCAGCAGCTTGGTCGACCGGTCTACTGAAGCTTTCTTT. Encoded protein: CASSLVDRSTEAFF.

This clonotype was observed at least ten times. This rearrangement joins TRBV6-5 to TRBJ2-7; D gene uncertain. The CDR3 loop spans 16 amino acids. Trimming took 0 bases from V and 1 from J, leaving 13 bases between them. CDR1 is MNHEY, CDR2 SVGAGI, per germline. The CDR3 region is CASSYSSTVGSYEQYF. CDR3 DNA: TGTGCCAGCAGTTACTCGAGTACAGTAGGGTCCTACGAGCAGTACTTC.

Ten or more counts support this clonotype. V usage is TRBV7-2 and J usage is TRBJ2-7; perhaps TRBD1 as D (5 bases). The V and J ends lost 3 bases and 5 bases respectively, with 5 bases between them. The germline gives CDR1 SGHTA, CDR2 FQGNSA. This CDR3 is 11 amino acids long. The CDR3 bases are TGTGCCAGCAGCTTCAGGGACGAGCAGTACTTC. Encoded protein: CASSFRDEQYF.

This clonotype was recorded many times. One junction end does not reproduce the germline sequence, and a read error may be involved. V is TRBV7-9 and J is TRBJ2-6; a weak D match, TRBD2 (5 bases). There are 13 residues in the CDR3. Germline assignment: CDR1 SEHNR and CDR2 FQNEAQ (reference sequence). The CDR3 nucleotides read TGTGCCAGCAGCCTAGCAGAGGCCAACGTCCTGACTTTC. This codes for CASSLAEANVLTF. Full variable domain (rest looked up from reference TRBV7-9 and TRBJ2-6): DTGVSQNPRHKITKRGQNVTFRCDPISEHNRLYWYRQTLGQGPEFLTYFQNEAQLEKSRLLSDRFSAERPKGSFSTLEIQRTEQGDSAMYLCASSLAEANVLTFGAGSRLTVL.

This clonotype has a count of ten or more. The chain recombines TRBV5-1 with TRBJ1-2; no definite D call. The length of the CDR3 is 14 residues. Germline CDR1 SGHRS, CDR2 YFSETQ. The V and J ends lost 1 base and 3 bases respectively, with 10 bases between them. The CDR3 sequence: CASSLHGTDYGYTF. In nucleotides, the CDR3 is TGCGCCAGCAGCTTGCACGGCACCGACTATGGCTACACCTTC.

This clonotype was observed many times. V is TRBV19 and J is TRBJ1-2, with 9 positions matching TRBD1. Per germline, CDR1 LNHDA and CDR2 SQIVND (reference sequence). V shed 4 bases and J 12 bases; nucleotides not matched to a gene: 6. The CDR3 loop spans 12 amino acids. The CDR3 sequence is CASSTGQGKDTF. CDR3 nucleotide sequence: TGTGCCAGTAGTACGGGACAGGGAAAGGACACCTTC.

This clonotype was found many times. J is TRBJ2-2 and V is TRBV6-1; possibly TRBD1 or TRBD2 for D (5 bases each). Between the trimmed V and J ends, which lost 6 bases and 5 bases, there was a span of 7 bases. The CDR3 contains 12 residues. The germline V gene has CDR1 MNHNS and CDR2 SASEGT. CDR3 protein: CASRGTTGELFF. CDR3 coding DNA: TGTGCCAGCAGGGGGACGACCGGGGAGCTGTTTTTT.

This clonotype was seen repeatedly, ten times or more. The chain links TRBV9 to TRBJ2-7; 14 bases map to TRBD2. Germline V gene data show CDR1 as SGDLS and CDR2 as YYNGEE. This CDR3 is built from 17 residues. Trimming cost V 4 bases and J 0 bases; bases outside gene matches: 6. CDR3 region: CASSRTSGGPSSYEQYF. CDR3 coding DNA: TGTGCCAGCAGCCGGACTAGCGGGGGGCCAAGCTCCTACGAGCAGTACTTC. Combining the CDR3 with reference TRBV9 and TRBJ2-7 gives the whole variable domain DSGVTQTPKHLITATGQRVTLRCSPRSGDLSVYWYQQSLDQGLQFLIQYYNGEERAKGNILERFSAQQFPDLHSELNLSSLELGDSALYFCASSRTSGGPSSYEQYFGPGTRLTVT.

This clonotype was seen at least ten times. The chain employs TRBV4-1 and TRBJ2-7; D may match TRBD1 or TRBD2 (7 bases each). Between the trimmed V and J ends, which lost 0 bases and 1 base, there was a span of 16 bases. This CDR3 spans 17 amino acids. Germline assignment: CDR1 MGHRA and CDR2 YSYEKL. The CDR3 is CASSQDRGSGRSYEQYF. Written as DNA, the CDR3 is TGCGCCAGCAGCCAAGACAGGGGGTCCGGGAGGTCCTACGAGCAGTACTTC.